The T cell receptor beta chain described here comes from a study of T-cell memory formation after mild COVID-19. Overall study: Largely donor-specific TCR clusters were found.

From the 5' RACE reads, TCRdb called clonotypes with MiXCR, one entry per CDR3 protein. The table shows a few hundred thousand distinct CDR3 sequences, with around 28% occurring only once. Regarding the study as a whole: Contracting clones from day 15 to 85 had balanced CD4/CD8; later expanders favoured CD4+. Some clones that responded turned up in pre-infection memory, which suggests that cross-reactive memory joined in. CM and EM subsets held most contracting CD4+ clones; EMRA held CD8+ ones.

Note on this clonotype: Its antigen is not known.

Source material: PBMCs or a T cell subset sorted from them (not recorded which). This clonotype originated in an adult woman who had mild COVID-19 (a few samples of this study predate the infection). Cell type and time point are not known.

The CDR3 here is CASSSETRTYEQYF. The CDR3 bases are TGTGCCAGCAGTAGCGAAACTAGGACCTACGAGCAGTACTTC. The rearrangement links TRBV3-1 to TRBJ2-7; D may be TRBD2 (5 bases). This CDR3 is 14 amino acids long. The germline CDR1 and CDR2 sequences are LGHDT and YNNKEL (reference sequence). Deletions cut 6 bases from V and 2 bases from J, with 14 bases between.